This is a list of T cell receptor beta chains from one sample in a study of vaccination and CD4 T cells after COVID-19. No cognate antigen is known for these TCRs. In TCRdb, the PCR reads were re-called with MiXCR into one record per CDR3 protein. The repertoire holds fewer than 20,000 distinct CDR3 sequences, with 60% to 80% as singletons. The sample was CD4+ T cells from blood, cultured in vitro. These receptors were obtained from a human donor who had recovered from COVID-19. Both conserved end residues are part of each CDR3.

CASQTGGGSPLHF	13	TRBV6-1	TRBJ1-6
CASSQDLTSGANVLTF	16	TRBV4-2	TRBJ2-6
CASSYSSPSPEETQYF	16	TRBV6-5	TRBJ2-5
CASSQDGTGGRNSPLHF	17	TRBV4-1	TRBJ1-6
CASTLTGTETQYF	13	TRBV19	TRBJ2-5
CASSLAGDYGYTF	13	TRBV28	TRBJ1-2
CATSQVQGANSGANVLTF	18	TRBV24-1	TRBJ2-6
CASRGRAGVNTEAFF	15	TRBV7-8	TRBJ1-1
CSANGRGPVNEQYF	14	TRBV20-1	TRBJ2-7
CASVAYRNGNSPLHF	15	TRBV27	TRBJ1-6
CASSLGEGGGAEDTQYF	17	TRBV11-2	TRBJ2-3
CASSPRTGTNEQFF	14	TRBV5-1	TRBJ2-1
CASSPPQENEQYF	13	TRBV5-4	TRBJ2-7
CASSLTGGLGTGELFF	16	TRBV27	TRBJ2-2
CASSLVGQGDQPQHF	15	TRBV5-6	TRBJ1-5
CSARTDMVGGYTF	13	TRBV29-1	TRBJ1-2
CATSNRDRGPYEQYF	15	TRBV15	TRBJ2-7
CASRGTASGQYF	12	TRBV25-1	TRBJ2-3
CAGSYISGFNYGYTF	15	TRBV6-2/TRBV6-3	TRBJ1-2
CSAPDTSYGYTF	12	TRBV20-1	TRBJ1-2
CASSMWSLGNEQFF	14	TRBV19	TRBJ2-1
CASSLAGTSLDF	12	TRBV12-3/TRBV12-4	TRBJ2-7
CASSAVGELFF	11	TRBV28	TRBJ2-2
CATSQGRLETQYF	13	TRBV24-1	TRBJ2-5
CATRDLAGVTDTQYF	15	TRBV7-9	TRBJ2-3
CASSTSPGQGAADTQYF	17	TRBV19	TRBJ2-3
CSATNRATNEKLFF	14	TRBV20-1	TRBJ1-4
CASSPGSYRNTGELFF	16	TRBV27	TRBJ2-2
CSARVRRALKDEKLFF	16	TRBV20-1	TRBJ1-4
CASRRAPGKLFF	12	TRBV7-6	TRBJ1-4
CASTKQALYGYTF	13	TRBV2	TRBJ1-2
CASSIGSNTEAFF	13	TRBV19	TRBJ1-1
CSASQGAISPPF	12	TRBV20-1	TRBJ1-2
CAWSVRRGPNTGELFF	16	TRBV30	TRBJ2-2
CATSDSRRGYEQYF	14	TRBV24-1	TRBJ2-7
CSATSELNYGYTF	13	TRBV20-1	TRBJ1-2
CASSPRGQSNSPLHF	15	TRBV7-9	TRBJ1-6
CASSLTRVNQPQHF	14	TRBV6-1	TRBJ1-5
CASSILIEAFF	11	TRBV19	TRBJ1-1
CASSTNRDSSYEQYF	15	TRBV19	TRBJ2-7
CSAYDTSSYEQYF	13	TRBV20-1	TRBJ2-7
CASSISAQETQYF	13	TRBV19	TRBJ2-5
CASSLLTGGNYGYTF	15	TRBV27	TRBJ1-2
CASRGSDRGQTGELFF	16	TRBV10-2	TRBJ2-2
CASSHRPAESTDTQYF	16	TRBV4-2	TRBJ2-3
CAWSIRGGYTF	11	TRBV30	TRBJ1-2
CASSPQGRTDTQYF	14	TRBV7-8	TRBJ2-3
CASSQERGGGNSPLHF	16	TRBV4-3	TRBJ1-6
CASSLSPGQVSSYEQYF	17	TRBV27	TRBJ2-7
CASSLNSDREGEQFF	15	TRBV27	TRBJ2-1
CSARGQLAGNYGYTF	15	TRBV20-1	TRBJ1-2
CASSLADVKPQHF	13	TRBV7-2	TRBJ1-5
CSARDPLLETQYF	13	TRBV20-1	TRBJ2-5
CASSRMTSYQETQYF	15	TRBV6-2/TRBV6-3	TRBJ2-5
CSARGGTANEKLFF	14	TRBV20-1	TRBJ1-4
CASQKEGNQPQHF	13	TRBV2	TRBJ1-5
CAGRAGEQYTQYF	13	TRBV2	TRBJ2-3